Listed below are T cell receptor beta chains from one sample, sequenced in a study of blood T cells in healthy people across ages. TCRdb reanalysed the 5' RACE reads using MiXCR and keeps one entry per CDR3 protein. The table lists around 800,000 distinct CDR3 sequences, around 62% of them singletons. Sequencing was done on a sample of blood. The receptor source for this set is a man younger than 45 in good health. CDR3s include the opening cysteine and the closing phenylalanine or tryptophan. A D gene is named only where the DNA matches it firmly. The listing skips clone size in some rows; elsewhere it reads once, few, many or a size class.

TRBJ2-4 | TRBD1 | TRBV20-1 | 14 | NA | CSADGTGGSEAQYF | TGCAGTGCTGACGGGACAGGGGGTAGTGAGGCCCAGTACTTC
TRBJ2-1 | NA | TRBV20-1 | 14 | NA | CRGLTADVYNEQFF | TGCAGGGGGTTGACAGCGGACGTATACAATGAGCAGTTCTTC
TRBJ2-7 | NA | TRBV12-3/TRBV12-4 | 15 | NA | CASSFLASSGYEQYF | TGTGCCAGCAGTTTTCTCGCCAGTTCGGGCTACGAGCAGTACTTC
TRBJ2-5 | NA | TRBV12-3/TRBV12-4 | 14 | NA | CASSPGIAQETQYF | TGTGCCAGCAGTCCAGGGATTGCCCAAGAGACCCAGTACTTC
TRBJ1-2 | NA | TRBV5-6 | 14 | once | CASSLAGRPDGYTF | TGTGCCAGCAGCTTGGCCGGGCGCCCGGATGGCTACACCTTC
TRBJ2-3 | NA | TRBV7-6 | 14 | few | CASSPDRFSDTQYF | TGTGCCAGCAGCCCCGACAGGTTCTCGGATACGCAGTATTTT
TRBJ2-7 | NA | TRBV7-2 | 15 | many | CASSIWAADYYEQYF | TGTGCCAGCAGCATATGGGCGGCGGACTACTACGAGCAGTACTTC
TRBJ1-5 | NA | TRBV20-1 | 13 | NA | CSAPDRTNQPQHF | TGCAGTGCTCCTGACAGGACAAATCAGCCCCAGCATTTT
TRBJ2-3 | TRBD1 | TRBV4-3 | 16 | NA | CASSQARDRVTDTQYF | TGCGCCAGCAGCCAAGCCCGGGACAGGGTTACAGATACGCAGTATTTT
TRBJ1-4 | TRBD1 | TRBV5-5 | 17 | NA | CASSPVPGQSLNEKLFF | TGTGCCAGCAGCCCTGTCCCGGGACAGAGCCTTAATGAAAAACTGTTTTTT
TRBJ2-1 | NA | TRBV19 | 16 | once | CASRTRVGDKDNEQFF | TGTGCCAGTAGGACGAGAGTAGGGGATAAAGACAATGAGCAGTTCTTC
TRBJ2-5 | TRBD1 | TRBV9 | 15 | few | CASSVHRGPQETQYF | TGTGCCAGCAGCGTACACAGGGGCCCACAAGAGACCCAGTACTTC
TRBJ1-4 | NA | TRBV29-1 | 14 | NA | CSVGTGGSSEKLFF | TGCAGCGTGGGGACGGGGGGCTCTAGTGAAAAACTGTTTTTT
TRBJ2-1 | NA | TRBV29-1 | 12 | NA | CSGGGRSNEQFF | TGCAGCGGGGGAGGACGTTCCAATGAGCAGTTCTTC
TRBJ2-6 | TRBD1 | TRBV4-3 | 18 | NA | CASSQPGTGGSGANVLTF | TGCGCCAGCAGCCAACCCGGGACAGGGGGCTCTGGGGCCAACGTCCTGACTTTC
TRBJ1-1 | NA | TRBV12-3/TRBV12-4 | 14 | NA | CASKSRTPNTEAFF | TGTGCCAGCAAATCAAGGACCCCTAACACTGAAGCTTTCTTT
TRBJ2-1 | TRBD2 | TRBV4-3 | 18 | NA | CASSQVGLAGGTYNEQFF | TGCGCCAGCAGCCAAGTGGGTCTAGCGGGGGGAACCTACAATGAGCAGTTCTTC
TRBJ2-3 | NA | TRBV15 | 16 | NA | CATSRPSSPSTDTQYF | TGTGCCACCAGCAGACCTAGCTCTCCCAGCACAGATACGCAGTATTTT
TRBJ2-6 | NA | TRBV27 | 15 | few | CASTTIYSGANVLTF | TGTGCCAGCACCACGATCTACTCTGGGGCCAACGTCCTGACTTTC
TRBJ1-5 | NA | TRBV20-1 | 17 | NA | CSAFNRINLHSNQPQHF | TGCAGTGCTTTCAACAGGATTAACCTCCATAGCAATCAGCCCCAGCATTTT
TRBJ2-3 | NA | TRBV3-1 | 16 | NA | CASSRHRSSSTDTQYF | TGTGCCAGCAGCCGCCACAGGTCTTCTAGCACAGATACGCAGTATTTT
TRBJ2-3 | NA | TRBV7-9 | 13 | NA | CASSAYRADTQYF | TGTGCCAGCAGCGCGTACAGGGCAGATACGCAGTATTTT
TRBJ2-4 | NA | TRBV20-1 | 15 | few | CSAQDSAAVKNIQYF | TGCAGTGCACAAGACAGCGCGGCGGTCAAAAACATTCAGTACTTC
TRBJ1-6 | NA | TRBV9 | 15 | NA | CASSVEGRVYSPLHF | TGTGCCAGCAGCGTAGAGGGCAGGGTGTACTCACCCCTCCACTTT
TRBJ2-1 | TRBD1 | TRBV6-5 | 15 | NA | CASSPTGQGFNEQFF | TGTGCCAGCAGTCCTACGGGACAGGGGTTTAATGAGCAGTTCTTC
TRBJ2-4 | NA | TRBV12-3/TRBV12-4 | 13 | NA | CASSPGPWDIQYF | TGTGCCAGCAGTCCGGGACCTTGGGACATTCAGTACTTC
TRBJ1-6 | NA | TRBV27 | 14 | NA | CASSPGPPVQPLHF | TGTGCCAGCAGTCCGGGACCGCCAGTACAACCCCTCCACTTT